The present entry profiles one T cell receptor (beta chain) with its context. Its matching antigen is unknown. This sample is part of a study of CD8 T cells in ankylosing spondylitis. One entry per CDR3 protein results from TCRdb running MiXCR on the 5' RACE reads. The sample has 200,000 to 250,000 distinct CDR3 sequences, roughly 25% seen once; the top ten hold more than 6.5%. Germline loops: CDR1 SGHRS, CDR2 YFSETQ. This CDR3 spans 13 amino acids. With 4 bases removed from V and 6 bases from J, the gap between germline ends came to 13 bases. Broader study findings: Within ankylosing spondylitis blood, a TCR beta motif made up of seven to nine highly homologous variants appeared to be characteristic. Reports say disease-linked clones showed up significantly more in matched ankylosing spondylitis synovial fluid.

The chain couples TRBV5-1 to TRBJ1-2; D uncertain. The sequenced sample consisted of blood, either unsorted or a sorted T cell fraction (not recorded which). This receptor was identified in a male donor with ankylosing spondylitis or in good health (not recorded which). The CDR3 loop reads CASSDGGTDGYTF. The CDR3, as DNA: TGCGCCAGCAGCGACGGAGGTACGGATGGCTACACCTTC. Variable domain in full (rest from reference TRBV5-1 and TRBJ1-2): KAGVTQTPRYLIKTRGQQVTLSCSPISGHRSVSWYQQTPGQGLQFLFEYFSETQRNKGNFPGRFSGRQFSNSRSEMNVSTLELGDSALYLCASSDGGTDGYTFGSGTRLTVV.